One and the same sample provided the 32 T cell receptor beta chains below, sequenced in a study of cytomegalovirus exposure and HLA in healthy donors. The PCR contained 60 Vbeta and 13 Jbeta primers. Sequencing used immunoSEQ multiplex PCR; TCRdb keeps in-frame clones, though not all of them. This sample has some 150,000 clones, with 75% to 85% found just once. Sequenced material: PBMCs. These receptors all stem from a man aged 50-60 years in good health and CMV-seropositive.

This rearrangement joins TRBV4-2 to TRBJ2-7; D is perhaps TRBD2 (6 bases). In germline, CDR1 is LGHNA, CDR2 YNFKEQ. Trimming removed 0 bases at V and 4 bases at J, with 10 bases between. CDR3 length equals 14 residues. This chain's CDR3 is CASSQDRGLYEQYF. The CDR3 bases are TGTGCCAGCAGCCAAGACCGTGGACTATACGAGCAGTACTTC.

CDR3 coding DNA: TGTGCCAGCAGCGTAGTGTCTACGACTGAAGCTTTCTTT. Encoded protein: CASSVVSTTEAFF. The genes are TRBV9 and TRBJ1-1; D is unclear. The CDR3 has 13 residues. V was clipped by 0 bases and J by 5 bases, with 8 bases between them. Looked up from germline, CDR1 is SGDLS and CDR2 is YYNGEE.

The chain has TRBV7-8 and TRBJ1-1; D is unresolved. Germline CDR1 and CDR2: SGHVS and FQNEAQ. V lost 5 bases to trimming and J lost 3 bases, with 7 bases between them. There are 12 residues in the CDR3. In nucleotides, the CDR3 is TGTGCCAGCAGCCAAGACTACACTGAAGCTTTCTTT. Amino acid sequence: CASSQDYTEAFF. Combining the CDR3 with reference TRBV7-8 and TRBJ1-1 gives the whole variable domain GAGVSQSPRYKVAKRGQDVALRCDPISGHVSLFWYQQALGQGPEFLTYFQNEAQLDKSGLPSDRFFAERPEGSVSTLKIQRTQQEDSAVYLCASSQDYTEAFFGQGTRLTVV.

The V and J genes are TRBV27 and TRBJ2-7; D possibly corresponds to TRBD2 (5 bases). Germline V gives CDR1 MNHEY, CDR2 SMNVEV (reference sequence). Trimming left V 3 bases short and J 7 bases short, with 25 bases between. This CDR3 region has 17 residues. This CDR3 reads CASSFLSQEVPSGEQYF. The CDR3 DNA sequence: TGTGCCAGCAGTTTCCTATCGCAGGAAGTACCGAGCGGTGAGCAGTACTTC.

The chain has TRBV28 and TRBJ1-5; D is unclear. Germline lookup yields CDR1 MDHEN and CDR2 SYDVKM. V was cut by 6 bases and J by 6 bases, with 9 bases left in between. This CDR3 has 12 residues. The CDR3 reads CASSLASQPQHF. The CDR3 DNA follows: TGTGCCAGCAGCCTAGCGAGTCAGCCCCAGCATTTT.

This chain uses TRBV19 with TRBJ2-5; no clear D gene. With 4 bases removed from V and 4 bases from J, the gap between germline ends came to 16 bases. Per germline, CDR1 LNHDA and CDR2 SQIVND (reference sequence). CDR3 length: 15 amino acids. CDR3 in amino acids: CASSTPRALAETQYF. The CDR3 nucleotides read TGTGCCAGTAGTACCCCACGTGCTCTGGCAGAGACCCAGTACTTC.

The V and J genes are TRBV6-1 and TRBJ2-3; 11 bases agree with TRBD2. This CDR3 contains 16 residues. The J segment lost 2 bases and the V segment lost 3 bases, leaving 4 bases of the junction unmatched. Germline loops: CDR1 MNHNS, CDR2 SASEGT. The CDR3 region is CASSDPLAGATDTQYF. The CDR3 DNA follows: TGTGCCAGCAGTGATCCACTAGCGGGAGCCACAGATACGCAGTATTTT.

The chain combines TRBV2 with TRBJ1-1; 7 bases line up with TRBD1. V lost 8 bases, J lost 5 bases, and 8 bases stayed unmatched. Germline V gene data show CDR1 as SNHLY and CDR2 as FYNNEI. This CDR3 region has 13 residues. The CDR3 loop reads CASRKGARTEAFF. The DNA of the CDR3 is TGTGCCAGCCGAAAGGGGGCGCGGACTGAAGCTTTCTTT.

CDR3 sequence: CASSSPGEDSGNTIYF. The CDR3 DNA is TGTGCCAGCAGTTCCCCCGGGGAGGACTCTGGAAACACCATATATTTT. This chain uses TRBV28 with TRBJ1-3; no clear D gene. The V end lost 4 bases, the J end lost 0 bases, and 13 bases lay between the germline ends. This CDR3 contains 16 residues. CDR1 MDHEN and CDR2 SYDVKM come from the germline V gene.

CDR3: CASSSDKAGELFF. CDR3 bases: TGCGCCAGCAGCTCCGACAAGGCCGGGGAGCTGTTTTTT. The gene calls are TRBV5-1 and TRBJ2-2; D is ambiguous. The germline V and J ends were trimmed by 3 bases and 6 bases, with 9 bases remaining between them. The CDR3 is made up of 13 amino acids. Germline CDR1 is SGHRS and CDR2 is YFSETQ.

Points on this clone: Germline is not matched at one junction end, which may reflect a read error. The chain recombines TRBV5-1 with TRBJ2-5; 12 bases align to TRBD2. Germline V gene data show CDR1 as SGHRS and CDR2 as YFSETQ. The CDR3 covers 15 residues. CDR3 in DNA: TGCGCCAGCAACTTGGGACTAGCGGGTCAAGAGACCCAGTACTTC. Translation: CASNLGLAGQETQYF.

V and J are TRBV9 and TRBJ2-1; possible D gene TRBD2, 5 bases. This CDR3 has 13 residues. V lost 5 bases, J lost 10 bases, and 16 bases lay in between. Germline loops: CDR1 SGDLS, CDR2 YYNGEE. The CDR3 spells CASSASPGSEQFF. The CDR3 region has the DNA TGTGCCAGCAGTGCCTCCCCGGGGTCAGAGCAGTTCTTC. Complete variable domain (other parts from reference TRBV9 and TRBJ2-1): DSGVTQTPKHLITATGQRVTLRCSPRSGDLSVYWYQQSLDQGLQFLIQYYNGEERAKGNILERFSAQQFPDLHSELNLSSLELGDSALYFCASSASPGSEQFFGPGTRLTVL.

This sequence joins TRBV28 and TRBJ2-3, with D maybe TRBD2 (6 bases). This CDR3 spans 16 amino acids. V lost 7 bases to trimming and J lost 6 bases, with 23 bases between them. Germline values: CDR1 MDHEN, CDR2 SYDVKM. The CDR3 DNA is TGTGCCAGCAAATGGAATAGGAGGGGCCTTCGGGATACGCAGTATTTT. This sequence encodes CASKWNRRGLRDTQYF.

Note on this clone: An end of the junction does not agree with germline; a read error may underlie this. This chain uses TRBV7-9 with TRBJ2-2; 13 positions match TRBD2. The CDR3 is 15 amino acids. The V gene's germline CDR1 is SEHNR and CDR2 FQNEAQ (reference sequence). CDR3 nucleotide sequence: TGTTCCAGCAGCAGACTAGCGGGAGGTACCGGGGAGCTGTTTTTT. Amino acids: CSSSRLAGGTGELFF.

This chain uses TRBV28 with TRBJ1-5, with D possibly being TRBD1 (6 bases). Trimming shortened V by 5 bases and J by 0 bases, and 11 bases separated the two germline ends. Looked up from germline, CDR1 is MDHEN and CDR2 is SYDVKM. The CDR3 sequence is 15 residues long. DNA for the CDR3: TGTGCCAGCAGTGAACGGACAGTTAGCAATCAGCCCCAGCATTTT. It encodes CASSERTVSNQPQHF.

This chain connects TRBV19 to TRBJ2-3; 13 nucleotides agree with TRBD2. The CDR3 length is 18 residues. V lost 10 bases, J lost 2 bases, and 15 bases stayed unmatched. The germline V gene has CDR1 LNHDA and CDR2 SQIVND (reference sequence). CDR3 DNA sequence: TGTGCCACCTCAGGGGGACTAGCGGGGACTCCTAACACAGATACGCAGTATTTT. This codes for CATSGGLAGTPNTDTQYF.

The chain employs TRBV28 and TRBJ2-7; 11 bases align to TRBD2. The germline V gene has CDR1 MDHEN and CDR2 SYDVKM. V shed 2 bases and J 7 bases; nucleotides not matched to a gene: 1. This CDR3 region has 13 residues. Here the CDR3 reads CASSLRTSGEQYF. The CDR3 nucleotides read TGTGCCAGCAGTTTAAGGACTAGCGGGGAGCAGTACTTC. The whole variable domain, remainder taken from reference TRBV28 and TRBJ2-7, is DVKVTQSSRYLVKRTGEKVFLECVQDMDHENMFWYRQDPGLGLRLIYFSYDVKMKEKGDIPEGYSVSREKKERFSLILESASTNQTSMYLCASSLRTSGEQYFGPGTRLTVT.

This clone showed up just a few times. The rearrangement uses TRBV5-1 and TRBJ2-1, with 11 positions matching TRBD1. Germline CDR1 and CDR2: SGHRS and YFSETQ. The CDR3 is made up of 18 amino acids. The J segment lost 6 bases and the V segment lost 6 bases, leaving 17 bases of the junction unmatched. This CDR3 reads CASTQGDRGNSVGNEQFF. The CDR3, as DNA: TGCGCCAGCACACAGGGGGACAGGGGGAATTCGGTGGGCAATGAGCAGTTCTTC.

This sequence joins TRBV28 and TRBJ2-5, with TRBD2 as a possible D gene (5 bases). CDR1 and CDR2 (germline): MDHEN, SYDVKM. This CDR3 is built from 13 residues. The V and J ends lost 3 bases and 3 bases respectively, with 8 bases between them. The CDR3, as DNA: TGTGCCAGCAGTTTGAGGGTGAAAGAGACCCAGTACTTC. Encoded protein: CASSLRVKETQYF.

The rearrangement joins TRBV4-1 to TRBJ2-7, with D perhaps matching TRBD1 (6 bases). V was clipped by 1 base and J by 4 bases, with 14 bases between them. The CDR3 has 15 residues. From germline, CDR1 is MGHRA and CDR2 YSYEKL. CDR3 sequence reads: CASSQADSRPYEQYF. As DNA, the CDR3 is TGCGCCAGCAGCCAAGCGGACAGTCGTCCATACGAGCAGTACTTC.

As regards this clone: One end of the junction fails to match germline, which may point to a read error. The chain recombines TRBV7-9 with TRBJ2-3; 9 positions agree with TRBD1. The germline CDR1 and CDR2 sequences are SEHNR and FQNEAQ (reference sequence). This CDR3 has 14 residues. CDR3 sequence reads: CSSSSGQGLDTQYF. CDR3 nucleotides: TGTTCCAGCAGCTCGGGACAGGGATTAGATACGCAGTATTTT.

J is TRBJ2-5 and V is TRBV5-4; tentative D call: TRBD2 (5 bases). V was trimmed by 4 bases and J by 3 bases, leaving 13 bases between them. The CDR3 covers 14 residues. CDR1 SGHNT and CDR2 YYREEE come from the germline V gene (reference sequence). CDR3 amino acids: CASSNPGKEETQYF. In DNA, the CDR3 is TGTGCCAGCAGCAATCCCGGGAAGGAAGAGACCCAGTACTTC.

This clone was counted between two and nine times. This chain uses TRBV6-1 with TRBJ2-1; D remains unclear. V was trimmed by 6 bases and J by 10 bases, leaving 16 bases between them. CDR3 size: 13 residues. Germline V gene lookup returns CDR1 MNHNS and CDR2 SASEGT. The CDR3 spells CASSPAESREQFF. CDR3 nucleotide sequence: TGTGCCAGCAGCCCCGCGGAATCTCGGGAGCAGTTCTTC.

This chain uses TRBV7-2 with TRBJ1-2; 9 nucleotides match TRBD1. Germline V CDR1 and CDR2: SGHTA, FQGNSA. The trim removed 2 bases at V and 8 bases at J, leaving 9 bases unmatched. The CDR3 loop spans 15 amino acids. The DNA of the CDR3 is TGTGCCAGCAGCTTAAGCCCCGGGACAGGGCACGGCTACACCTTC. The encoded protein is CASSLSPGTGHGYTF.

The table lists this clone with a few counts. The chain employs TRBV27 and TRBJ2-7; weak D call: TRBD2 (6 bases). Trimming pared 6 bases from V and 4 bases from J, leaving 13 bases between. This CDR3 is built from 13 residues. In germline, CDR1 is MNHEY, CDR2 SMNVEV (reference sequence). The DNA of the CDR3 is TGTGCCAGCAGCCCTGGGGGGATTTACGAGCAGTACTTC. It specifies CASSPGGIYEQYF.

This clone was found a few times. CDR3 loop: CASSLQEEAFF. The DNA for the CDR3 is TGTGCCAGCAGCTTACAGGAAGAAGCTTTCTTT. V usage is TRBV7-9 and J usage is TRBJ1-1; D not resolved. CDR3 size: 11 residues. The V gene lost 2 bases and the J gene lost 8 bases, with 6 bases spanning the gap. CDR1 and CDR2 (germline): SEHNR, FQNEAQ (reference sequence).

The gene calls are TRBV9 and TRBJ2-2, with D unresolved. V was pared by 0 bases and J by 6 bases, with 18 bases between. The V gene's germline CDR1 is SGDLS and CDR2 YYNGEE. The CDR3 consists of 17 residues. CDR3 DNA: TGTGCCAGCAGCGTAGCTACCCCCCTAGTCATCGCCGGGGAGCTGTTTTTT. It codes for CASSVATPLVIAGELFF.

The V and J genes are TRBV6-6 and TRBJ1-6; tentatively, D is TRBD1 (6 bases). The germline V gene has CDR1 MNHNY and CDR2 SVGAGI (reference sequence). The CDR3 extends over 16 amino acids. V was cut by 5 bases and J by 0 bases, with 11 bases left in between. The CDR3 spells CASSRTASSYNSPLHF. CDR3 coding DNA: TGTGCCAGCAGTCGGACAGCGAGCTCCTATAATTCACCCCTCCACTTT.

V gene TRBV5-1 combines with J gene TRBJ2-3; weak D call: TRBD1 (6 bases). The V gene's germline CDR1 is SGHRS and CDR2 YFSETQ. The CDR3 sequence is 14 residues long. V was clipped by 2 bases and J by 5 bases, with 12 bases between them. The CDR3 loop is CASSFQGIGDTQYF. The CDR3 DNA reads TGCGCCAGCAGCTTTCAGGGGATAGGAGATACGCAGTATTTT.

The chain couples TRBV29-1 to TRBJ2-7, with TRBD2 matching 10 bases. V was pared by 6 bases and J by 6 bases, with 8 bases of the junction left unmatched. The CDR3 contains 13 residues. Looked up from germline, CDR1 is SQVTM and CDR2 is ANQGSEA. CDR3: CSVSLLAGSEQYF. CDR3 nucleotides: TGCAGCGTGTCCCTACTAGCGGGATCCGAGCAGTACTTC.

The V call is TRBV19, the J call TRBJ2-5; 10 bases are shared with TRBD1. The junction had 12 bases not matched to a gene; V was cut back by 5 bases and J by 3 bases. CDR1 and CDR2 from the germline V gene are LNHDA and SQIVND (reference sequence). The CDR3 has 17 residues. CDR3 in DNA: TGTGCCAGTAGTGGCAGGGACAGGGGAAGGCTGAAAGAGACCCAGTACTTC. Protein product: CASSGRDRGRLKETQYF. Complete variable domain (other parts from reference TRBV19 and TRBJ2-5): DGGITQSPKYLFRKEGQNVTLSCEQNLNHDAMYWYRQDPGQGLRLIYYSQIVNDFQKGDIAEGYSVSREKKESFPLTVTSAQKNPTAFYLCASSGRDRGRLKETQYFGPGTRLLVL.

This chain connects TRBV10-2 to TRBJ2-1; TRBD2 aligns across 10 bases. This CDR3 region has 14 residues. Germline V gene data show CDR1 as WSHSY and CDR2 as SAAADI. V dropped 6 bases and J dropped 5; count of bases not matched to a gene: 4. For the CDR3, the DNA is TGCGCCAGCAGGGGGACTAGCGCAGACAATGAGCAGTTCTTC. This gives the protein CASRGTSADNEQFF.